The text below deals with one T cell receptor (beta chain). These data belong to a study of T cell changes during pregnancy in multiple sclerosis. The CDR3 spans 14 residues. The germline gives CDR1 SGHRS, CDR2 YFSETQ. The V gene end was trimmed by 2 bases and the J gene end by 3 bases; junction bases not matched to a gene: 3. Here immunoSEQ multiplex PCR was the method, and the copy in TCRdb shows in-frame clones only, minus some. The sample records under 80,000 clones, over 80% being singletons. The receptor was isolated from a female donor with multiple sclerosis, enrolled in a pregnancy study. Here the sequenced sample was CD4+ T cells from peripheral blood mononuclear cells, taken in the second trimester of pregnancy. This sequence joins TRBV5-1 and TRBJ1-1, with 8 positions matching TRBD1. CDR3 in DNA: TGCGCCAGCAGCTTTATGACAGGGGACACTGAAGCTTTCTTT. Amino acid sequence: CASSFMTGDTEAFF.